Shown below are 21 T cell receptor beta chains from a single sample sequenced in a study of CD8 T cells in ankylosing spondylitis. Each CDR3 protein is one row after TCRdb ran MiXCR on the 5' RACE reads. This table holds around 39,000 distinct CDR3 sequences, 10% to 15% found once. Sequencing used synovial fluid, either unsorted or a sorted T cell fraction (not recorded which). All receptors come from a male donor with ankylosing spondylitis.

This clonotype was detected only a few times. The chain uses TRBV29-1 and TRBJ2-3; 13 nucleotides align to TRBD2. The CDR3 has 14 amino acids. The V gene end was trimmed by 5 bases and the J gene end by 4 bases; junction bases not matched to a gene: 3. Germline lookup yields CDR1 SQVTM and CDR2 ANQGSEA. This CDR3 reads CSVKGLAGADTQYF. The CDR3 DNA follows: TGCAGCGTTAAAGGACTAGCGGGAGCAGATACGCAGTATTTT.

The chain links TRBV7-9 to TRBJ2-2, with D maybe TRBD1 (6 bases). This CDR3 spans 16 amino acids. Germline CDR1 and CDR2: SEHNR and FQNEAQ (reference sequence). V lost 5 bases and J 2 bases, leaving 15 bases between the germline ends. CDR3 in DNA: TGTGCCAGCAGCCTACCGGGACACGTCAACACCGGGGAGCTGTTTTTT. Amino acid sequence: CASSLPGHVNTGELFF.

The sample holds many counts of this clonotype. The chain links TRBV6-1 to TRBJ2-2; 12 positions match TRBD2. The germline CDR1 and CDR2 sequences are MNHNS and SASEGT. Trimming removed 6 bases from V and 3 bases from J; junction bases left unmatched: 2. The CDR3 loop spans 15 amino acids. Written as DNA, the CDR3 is TGTGCCAGCAGCCGGACTAGCGGGGACACCGGGGAGCTGTTTTTT. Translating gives CASSRTSGDTGELFF.

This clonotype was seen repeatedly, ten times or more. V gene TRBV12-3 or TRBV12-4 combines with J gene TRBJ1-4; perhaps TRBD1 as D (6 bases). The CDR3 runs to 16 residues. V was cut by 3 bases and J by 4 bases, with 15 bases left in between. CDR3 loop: CASSFPSTGLNEKLFF. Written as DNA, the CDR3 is TGTGCCAGCAGTTTCCCTTCGACAGGCCTTAATGAAAAACTGTTTTTT.

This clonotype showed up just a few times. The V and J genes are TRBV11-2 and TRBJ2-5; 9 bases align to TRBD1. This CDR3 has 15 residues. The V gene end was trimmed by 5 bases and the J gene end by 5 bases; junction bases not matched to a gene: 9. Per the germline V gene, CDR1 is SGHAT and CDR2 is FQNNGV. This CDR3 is CASSILQGAVETQYF. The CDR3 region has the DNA TGTGCCAGCAGCATACTACAGGGGGCCGTCGAGACCCAGTACTTC.

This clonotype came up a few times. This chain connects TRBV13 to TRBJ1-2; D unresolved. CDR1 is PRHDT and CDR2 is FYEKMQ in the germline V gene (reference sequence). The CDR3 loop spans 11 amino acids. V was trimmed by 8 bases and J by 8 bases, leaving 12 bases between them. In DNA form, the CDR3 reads TGTGCCAGCGACCCCGGCGACGGCTACACCTTC. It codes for CASDPGDGYTF.

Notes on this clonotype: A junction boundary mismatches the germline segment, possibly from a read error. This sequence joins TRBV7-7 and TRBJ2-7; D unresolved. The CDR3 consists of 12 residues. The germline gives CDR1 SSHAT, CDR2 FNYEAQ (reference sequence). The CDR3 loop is CASSSISYEQYF. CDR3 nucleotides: TGTGCTAGCAGCTCAATTTCCTACGAGCAGTACTTC. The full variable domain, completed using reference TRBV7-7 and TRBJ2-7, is GAGVSQSPRYKVTKRGQDVTLRCDPISSHATLYWYQQALGQGPEFLTYFNYEAQPDKSGLPSDRFSAERPEGSISTLTIQRTEQRDSAMYRCASSSISYEQYFGPGTRLTVT.

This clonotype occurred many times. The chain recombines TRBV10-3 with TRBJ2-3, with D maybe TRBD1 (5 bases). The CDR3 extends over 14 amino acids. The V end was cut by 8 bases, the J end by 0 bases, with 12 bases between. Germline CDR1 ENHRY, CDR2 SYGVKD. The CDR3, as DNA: TGTGCCATCGGGGTAACAGGTAGCACAGATACGCAGTATTTT. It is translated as CAIGVTGSTDTQYF.

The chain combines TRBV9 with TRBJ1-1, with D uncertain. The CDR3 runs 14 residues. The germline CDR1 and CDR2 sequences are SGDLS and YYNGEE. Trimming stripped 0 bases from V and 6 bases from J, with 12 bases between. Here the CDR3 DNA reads TGTGCCAGCAGCGTAGTCGGACTCCGCTCTGAAGCTTTCTTT. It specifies CASSVVGLRSEAFF.

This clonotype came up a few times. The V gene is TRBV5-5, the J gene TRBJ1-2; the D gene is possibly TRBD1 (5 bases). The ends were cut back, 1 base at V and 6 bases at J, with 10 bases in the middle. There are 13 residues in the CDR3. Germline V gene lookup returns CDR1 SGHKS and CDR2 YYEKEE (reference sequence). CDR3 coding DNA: TGTGCCAGCAGCTTGCGGGGGTCTGATGGCTACACCTTC. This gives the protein CASSLRGSDGYTF.

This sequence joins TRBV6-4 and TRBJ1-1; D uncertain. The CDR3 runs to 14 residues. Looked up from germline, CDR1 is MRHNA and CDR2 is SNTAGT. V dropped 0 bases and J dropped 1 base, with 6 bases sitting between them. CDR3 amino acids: CASSDSGENTEAFF. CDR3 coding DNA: TGTGCCAGCAGTGACTCTGGCGAGAACACTGAAGCTTTCTTT.

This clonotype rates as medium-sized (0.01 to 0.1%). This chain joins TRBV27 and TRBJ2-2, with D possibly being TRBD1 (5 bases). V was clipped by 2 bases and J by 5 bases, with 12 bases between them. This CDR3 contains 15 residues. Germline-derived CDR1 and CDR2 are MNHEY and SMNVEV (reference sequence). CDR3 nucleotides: TGTGCCAGCAGTTTAAAGGGGCCGCGGACCGGGGAGCTGTTTTTT. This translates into CASSLKGPRTGELFF.

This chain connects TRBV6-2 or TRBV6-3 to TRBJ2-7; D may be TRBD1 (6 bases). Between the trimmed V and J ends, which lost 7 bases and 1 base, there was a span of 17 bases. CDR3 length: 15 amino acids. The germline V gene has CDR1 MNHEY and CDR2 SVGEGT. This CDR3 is CASIKTPDSSYEQYF. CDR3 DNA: TGTGCCAGCATCAAAACCCCGGACAGTTCCTACGAGCAGTACTTC.

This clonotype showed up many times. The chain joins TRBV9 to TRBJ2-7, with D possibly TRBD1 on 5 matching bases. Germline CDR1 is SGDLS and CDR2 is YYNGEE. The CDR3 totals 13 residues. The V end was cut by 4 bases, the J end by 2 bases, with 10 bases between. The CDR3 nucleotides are TGTGCCAGCAGCACGGACATCCCCTACGAGCAGTACTTC. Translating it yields CASSTDIPYEQYF.

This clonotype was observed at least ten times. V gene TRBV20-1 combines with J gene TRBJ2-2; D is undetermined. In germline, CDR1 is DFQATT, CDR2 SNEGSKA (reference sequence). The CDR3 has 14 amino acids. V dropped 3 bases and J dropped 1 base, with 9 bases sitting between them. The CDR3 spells CSARGALNTGELFF. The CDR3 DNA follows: TGCAGTGCTAGGGGCGCGTTGAACACCGGGGAGCTGTTTTTT.

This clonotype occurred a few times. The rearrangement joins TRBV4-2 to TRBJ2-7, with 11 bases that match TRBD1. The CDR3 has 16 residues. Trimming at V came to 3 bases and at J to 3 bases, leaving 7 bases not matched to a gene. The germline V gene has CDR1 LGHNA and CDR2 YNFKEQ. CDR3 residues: CASSQVLGTGGYEQYF. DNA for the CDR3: TGTGCCAGCAGCCAGGTATTAGGGACAGGGGGCTACGAGCAGTACTTC.

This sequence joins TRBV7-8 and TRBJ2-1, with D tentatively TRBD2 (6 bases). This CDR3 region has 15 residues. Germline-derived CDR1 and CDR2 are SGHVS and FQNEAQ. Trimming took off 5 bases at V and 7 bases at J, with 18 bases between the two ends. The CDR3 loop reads CASSPRRLDWNEQFF. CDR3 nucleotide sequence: TGTGCCAGCAGCCCCCGACGACTAGATTGGAATGAGCAGTTCTTC.

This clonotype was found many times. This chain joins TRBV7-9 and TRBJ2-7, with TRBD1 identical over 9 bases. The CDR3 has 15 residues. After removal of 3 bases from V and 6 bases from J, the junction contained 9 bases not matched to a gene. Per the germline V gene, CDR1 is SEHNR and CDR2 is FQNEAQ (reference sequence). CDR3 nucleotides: TGTGCCAGCAGCTTCAACCCCGGGACAGGGACCGAGCAGTACTTC. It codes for CASSFNPGTGTEQYF.

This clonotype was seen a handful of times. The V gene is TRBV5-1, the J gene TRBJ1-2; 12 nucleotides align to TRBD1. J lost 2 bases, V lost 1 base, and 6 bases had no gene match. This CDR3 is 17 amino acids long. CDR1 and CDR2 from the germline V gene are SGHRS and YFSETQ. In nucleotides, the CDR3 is TGCGCCAGCAGCTTGACCGGGACAGGGGGCACAAACTATGGCTACACCTTC. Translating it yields CASSLTGTGGTNYGYTF. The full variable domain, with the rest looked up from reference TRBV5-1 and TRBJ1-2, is KAGVTQTPRYLIKTRGQQVTLSCSPISGHRSVSWYQQTPGQGLQFLFEYFSETQRNKGNFPGRFSGRQFSNSRSEMNVSTLELGDSALYLCASSLTGTGGTNYGYTFGSGTRLTVV.

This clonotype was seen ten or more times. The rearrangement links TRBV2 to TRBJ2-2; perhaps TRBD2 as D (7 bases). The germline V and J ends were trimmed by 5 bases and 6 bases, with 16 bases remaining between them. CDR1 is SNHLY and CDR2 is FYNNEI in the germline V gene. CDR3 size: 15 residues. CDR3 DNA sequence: TGTGCCAGCAGTTTCGACGGGGGGCCCCCCGGGGAGCTGTTTTTT. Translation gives CASSFDGGPPGELFF.

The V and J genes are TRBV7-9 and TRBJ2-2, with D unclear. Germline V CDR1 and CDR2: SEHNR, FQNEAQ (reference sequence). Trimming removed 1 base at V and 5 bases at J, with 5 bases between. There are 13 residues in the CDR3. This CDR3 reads CASSLDGTGELFF. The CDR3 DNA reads TGTGCCAGCAGCTTAGACGGGACCGGGGAGCTGTTTTTT.